This T cell receptor (beta chain) was identified in a study of shared clonotypes between healthy human individuals (TCRdb year 2020). Study-wide context: The cohort included a few men and a couple of women between 18 and 49 years of age. Leukapheresis yielded between about 0.94 and 9.5 billion PBMCs per donor. The study deeply sequenced blood TCR repertoires of about 5 healthy adults to estimate repertoire size and the extent of clonotype sharing between individuals. Per donor, three plates each were used for CD4 naive and CD4 memory, two for CD8 naive, and one for CD8 memory. Libraries were prepared and TCR repertoires were sequenced by different laboratories using diverse techniques, in order to increase sequencing depth and limit assay-specific biases.

Healthy HIV-negative adults with no recently reported acute infections or vaccinations were included as donors. Only Caucasian adults living in Nashville, Tennessee, USA were represented among the donors. Magnetic negative selection was used to enrich CD4+ T cells, after which naive cells were positively selected on CD45RA and the negative fraction became the memory subset. Blood was obtained by leukapheresis, after which PBMCs were separated by Ficoll-Histopaque density gradient centrifugation and cryopreserved in liquid nitrogen vapor phase. Analytical flow cytometry was used to check the purity and quantity of every magnetically sorted T cell population. Each sorted fraction had its genomic DNA isolated and then quantified by UV absorbance on a Nanodrop 2000c. The study at large found these results: Incomplete sequencing was indicated by rarefaction of sorted-subset datasets, despite the large sequencing depth. Pairwise subsampling indicated that sequencing depth was expected to affect the degree of clonotype sharing among donors. When a few donors were compared, the shared fraction of clonotypes was around 5% for naive CD4, 3.5% for naive CD8, more than 2% for memory CD4, and 0.4% for memory CD8. Only blood was sampled, and tissue TCR repertoires likely differ from those in blood. The genetic and exposure-history diversity represented was limited by the small number of donors. Naive subsets generally had larger estimated clonotype richness than memory subsets. Clonotypes shared by all four sorted-subset donors showed higher generation probabilities than non-shared clonotypes.

The count of this clone is one. Its antigen is unknown. No base-level quality is on record; no much larger clone is a single base apart. Using the deep immunoSEQ assay, multiplex PCR amplified TCR CDR3 regions from genomic DNA. Extracted genomic DNA from each cell subset was distributed evenly across all wells of several immunoSEQ 96-well plates, and each plate was treated as a replicate. Each replicate PCR for sorted subsets received about 180 ng genomic DNA, equal to about 30,000 T cell genomes. Purified libraries were measured with a Qubit 3.0 fluorometer, size-checked on a Bioanalyzer 2100, and measured again with the KAPA Library Quantification kit. Each immunoSEQ 96-well plate was sequenced on its own single-read 150-cycle Illumina NextSeq 550 flow cell. In the authors' own workflow: Because the immunoSEQ output included only junctional sequences and no quality scores, the filtering could not be the same as the filtering used for full-length reads. Sequences were annotated with PyIR, a Python wrapper for IgBLAST v1.9, using IMGT germline references to assign V/J genes and CDR3. Reads with weak V/J assignments (E-value above 1e-6), missing CDR3, stop codons, out-of-frame junctions, or ambiguous translated residues were removed. V3J clonotypes were defined as sequences sharing an identical inferred V gene, J gene, and CDR3 amino acid sequence. Percentage overlap between repertoires was calculated by dividing the number of shared unique clonotypes by the size of the smaller repertoire. Repertoire richness was assessed with RTK rarefaction, the Chao1 estimator, and Recon v2.1 estimates of unobserved clonotypes. Generation probabilities were computed with OLGA for all TCRbeta clonotypes obtained by the gDNA method from several donors. TCRdb stores this immuneACCESS table with in-frame sequences only. Part of the clones is absent; in the studies checked, under half of the shortfall reflects unresolved V genes, and no reason is known for the rest. V, J and clone size derive from that table, while D and trimming were established from the DNA sequence. For this sample the table gives 2 million to 3 million clones, of which more than 85% were detected only once. Of the sample, 0.36% is held by the ten largest clones.

There are 13 amino acids in the CDR3, from cysteine to phenylalanine inclusive. CDR3 DNA is the only sequence kept; it has 39 bases, read in frame from the first base. The germline V gene sets CDR1 to MDHEN and CDR2 to SYDVKM. V gives up 5 bases and J gives up 7 bases, and the segment between their germline ends measures 14 bases. The chain is encoded by TRBV28 joined to TRBJ1-1; the D gene cannot be resolved reliably. The material sequenced was naive CD4+ T cells from PBMCs. Sample cell subset or site, as interpreted from the label and publication: CD45RA+ positively selected. The clonotype comes from a man in his late teens or twenties in good health. Some clones in this sample may be carry-over from other donors' samples. Here is the DNA: TGTGCCAGCAGTCCCTTAAATTTCATTGAAGCTTTCTTT. Protein translation: CASSPLNFIEAFF. Outside the CDR3, residues come from the reference TRBV28 and TRBJ1-1 proteins, so the full variable domain is: DVKVTQSSRYLVKRTGEKVFLECVQDMDHENMFWYRQDPGLGLRLIYFSYDVKMKEKGDIPEGYSVSREKKERFSLILESASTNQTSMYLCASSPLNFIEAFFGQGTRLTVV.